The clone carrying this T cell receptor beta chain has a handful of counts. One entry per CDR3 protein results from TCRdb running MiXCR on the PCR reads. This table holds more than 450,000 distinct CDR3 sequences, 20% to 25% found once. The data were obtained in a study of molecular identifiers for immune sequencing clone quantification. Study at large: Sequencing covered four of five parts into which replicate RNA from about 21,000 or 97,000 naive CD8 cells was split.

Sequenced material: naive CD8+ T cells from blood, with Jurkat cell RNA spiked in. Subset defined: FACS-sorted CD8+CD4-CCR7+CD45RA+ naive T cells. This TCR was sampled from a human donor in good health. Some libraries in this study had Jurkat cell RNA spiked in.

CDR3 protein: CASSPTWAPSGTEAFF. CDR3 DNA sequence: TGCGCCAGCAGCCCAACCTGGGCCCCCAGTGGCACTGAAGCTTTCTTT. V gene TRBV4-1 combines with J gene TRBJ1-1; no definite D call. Germline V gene lookup returns CDR1 MGHRA and CDR2 YSYEKL. Deletions cut 4 bases from V and 4 bases from J, with 19 bases between. The CDR3 sequence is 16 residues long.